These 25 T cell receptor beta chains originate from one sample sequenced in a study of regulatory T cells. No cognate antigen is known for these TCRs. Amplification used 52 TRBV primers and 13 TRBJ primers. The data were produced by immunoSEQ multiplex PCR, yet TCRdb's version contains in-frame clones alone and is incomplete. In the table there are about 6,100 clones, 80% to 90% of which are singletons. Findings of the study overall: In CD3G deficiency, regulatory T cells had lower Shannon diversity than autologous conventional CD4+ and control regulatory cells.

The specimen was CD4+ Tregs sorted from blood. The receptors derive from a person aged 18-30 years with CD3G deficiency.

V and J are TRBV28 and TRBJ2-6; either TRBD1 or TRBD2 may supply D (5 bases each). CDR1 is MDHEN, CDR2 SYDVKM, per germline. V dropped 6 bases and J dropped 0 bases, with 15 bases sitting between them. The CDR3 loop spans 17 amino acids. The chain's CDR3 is CASSPRDGPSGANVLTF. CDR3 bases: TGTGCCAGCAGCCCACGGGACGGCCCCTCTGGGGCCAACGTCCTGACTTTC.

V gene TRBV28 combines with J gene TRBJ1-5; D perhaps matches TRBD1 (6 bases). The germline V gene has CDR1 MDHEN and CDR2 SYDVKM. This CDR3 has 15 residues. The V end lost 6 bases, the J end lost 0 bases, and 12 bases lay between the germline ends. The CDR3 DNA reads TGTGCCAGCAGACCGACAGGTTATAGCAATCAGCCCCAGCATTTT. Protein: CASRPTGYSNQPQHF.

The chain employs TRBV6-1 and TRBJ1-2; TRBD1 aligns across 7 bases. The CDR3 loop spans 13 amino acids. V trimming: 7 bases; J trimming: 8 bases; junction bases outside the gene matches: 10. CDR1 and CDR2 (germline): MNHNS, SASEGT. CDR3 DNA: TGTGCCAGCACTCCGGACAGGATCCTCGGCTACACCTTC. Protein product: CASTPDRILGYTF.

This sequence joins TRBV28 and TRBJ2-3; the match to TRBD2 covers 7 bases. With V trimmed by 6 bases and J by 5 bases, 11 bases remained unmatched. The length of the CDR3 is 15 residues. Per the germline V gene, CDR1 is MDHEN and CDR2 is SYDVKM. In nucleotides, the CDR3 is TGTGCCAGCAGGTCAACGGGGGAGGGCAGAGATACGCAGTATTTT. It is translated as CASRSTGEGRDTQYF.

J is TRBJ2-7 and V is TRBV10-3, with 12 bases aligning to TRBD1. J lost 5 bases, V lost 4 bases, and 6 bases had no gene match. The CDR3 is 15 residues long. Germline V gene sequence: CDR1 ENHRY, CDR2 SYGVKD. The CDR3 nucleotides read TGTGCCATCAGTGGGGGACAGGGGGCGCGCAACGAGCAGTACTTC. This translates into CAISGGQGARNEQYF.

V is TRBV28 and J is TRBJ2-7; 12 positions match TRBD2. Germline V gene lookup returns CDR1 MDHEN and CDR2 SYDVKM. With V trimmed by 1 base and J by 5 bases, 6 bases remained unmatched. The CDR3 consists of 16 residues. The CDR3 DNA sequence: TGTGCCAGCAGTTTATCAGGACTAGCGGGAAAAAACGAGCAGTACTTC. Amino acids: CASSLSGLAGKNEQYF.

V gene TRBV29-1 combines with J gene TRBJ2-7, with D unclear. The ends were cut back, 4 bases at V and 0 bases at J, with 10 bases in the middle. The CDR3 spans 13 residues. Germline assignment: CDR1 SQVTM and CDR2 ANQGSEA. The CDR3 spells CSVVPGFSYEQYF. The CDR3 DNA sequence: TGCAGCGTTGTCCCCGGTTTCTCCTACGAGCAGTACTTC.

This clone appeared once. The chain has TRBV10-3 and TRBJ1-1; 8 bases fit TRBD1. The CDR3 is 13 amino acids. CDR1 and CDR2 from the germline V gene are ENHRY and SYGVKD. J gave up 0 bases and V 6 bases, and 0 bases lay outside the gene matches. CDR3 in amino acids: CAIRGQVNTEAFF. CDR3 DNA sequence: TGTGCCATCAGGGGACAGGTGAACACTGAAGCTTTCTTT.

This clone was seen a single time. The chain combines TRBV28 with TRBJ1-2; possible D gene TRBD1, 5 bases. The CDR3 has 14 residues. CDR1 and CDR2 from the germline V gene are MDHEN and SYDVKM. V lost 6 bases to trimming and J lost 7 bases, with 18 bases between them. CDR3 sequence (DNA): TGTGCCAGCAGCCCCCCCCGGGGCGAGGGTGGCTACACCTTC. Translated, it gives CASSPPRGEGGYTF.

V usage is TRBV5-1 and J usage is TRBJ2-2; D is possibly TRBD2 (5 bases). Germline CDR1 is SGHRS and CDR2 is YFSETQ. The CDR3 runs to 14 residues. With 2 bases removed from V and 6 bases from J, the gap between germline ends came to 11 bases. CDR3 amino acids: CASSLFPGAGELFF. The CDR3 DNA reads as TGCGCCAGCAGCTTATTTCCCGGGGCCGGGGAGCTGTTTTTT.

The CDR3 DNA sequence: TGTGCCAGCAGTTTCTCGGGGGGGTACGAGCAGTACTTC. Translation gives CASSFSGGYEQYF. The V call is TRBV28, the J call TRBJ2-7; 8 bases fit TRBD2. After removal of 3 bases from V and 4 bases from J, the junction contained 2 bases not matched to a gene. Looked up from germline, CDR1 is MDHEN and CDR2 is SYDVKM. The length of the CDR3 is 13 residues.

CDR3 bases: TGTGCCAGCACGGACAGGGGTACAGATACGCAGTATTTT. Translating it yields CASTDRGTDTQYF. J is TRBJ2-3 and V is TRBV2; 9 positions agree with TRBD1. The germline gives CDR1 SNHLY, CDR2 FYNNEI. The CDR3 covers 13 residues. The junction had 2 bases not matched to a gene; V was cut back by 7 bases and J by 3 bases.

The CDR3 nucleotides are TGCGCCAGCAGTTCTCTAGCGGGGGGTTTAGGTGAGCAGTTCTTC. Amino acids: CASSSLAGGLGEQFF. This chain uses TRBV5-1 with TRBJ2-1; 11 nucleotides line up with TRBD2. The CDR3 runs 15 residues. From germline, CDR1 is SGHRS and CDR2 YFSETQ. J was trimmed by 9 bases and V by 5 bases; bases with no gene match: 10.

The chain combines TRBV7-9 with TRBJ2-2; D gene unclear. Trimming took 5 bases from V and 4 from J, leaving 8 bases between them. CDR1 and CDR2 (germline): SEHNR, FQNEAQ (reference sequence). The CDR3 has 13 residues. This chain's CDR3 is CASSPRPTGELFF. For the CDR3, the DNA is TGTGCCAGCAGCCCACGTCCCACCGGGGAGCTGTTTTTT.

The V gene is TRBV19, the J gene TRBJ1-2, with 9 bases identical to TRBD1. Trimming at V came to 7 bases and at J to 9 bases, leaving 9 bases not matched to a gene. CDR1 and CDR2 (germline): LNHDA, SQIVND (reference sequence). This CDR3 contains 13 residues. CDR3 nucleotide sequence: TGTGCCAGTACAAGCGCGACAGGGGGGAGCTACACCTTC. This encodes CASTSATGGSYTF.

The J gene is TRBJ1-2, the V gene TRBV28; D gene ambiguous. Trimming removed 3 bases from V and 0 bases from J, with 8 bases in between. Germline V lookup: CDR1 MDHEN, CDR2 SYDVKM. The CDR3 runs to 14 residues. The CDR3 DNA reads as TGTGCCAGCAGTTTGGCAGTAGCTAACTATGGCTACACCTTC. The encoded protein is CASSLAVANYGYTF.

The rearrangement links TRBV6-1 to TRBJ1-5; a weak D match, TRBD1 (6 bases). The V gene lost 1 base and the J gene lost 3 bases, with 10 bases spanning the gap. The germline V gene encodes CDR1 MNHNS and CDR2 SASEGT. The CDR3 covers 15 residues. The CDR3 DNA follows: TGTGCCAGCAGTGAAGGGAGGGGGTACAATCAGCCCCAGCATTTT. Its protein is CASSEGRGYNQPQHF.

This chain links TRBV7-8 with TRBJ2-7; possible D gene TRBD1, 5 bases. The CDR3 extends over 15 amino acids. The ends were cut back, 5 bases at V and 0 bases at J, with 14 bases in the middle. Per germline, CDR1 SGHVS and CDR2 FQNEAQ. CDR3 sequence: CASSPGQGSSYEQYF. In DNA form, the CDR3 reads TGTGCCAGCAGCCCAGGGCAGGGCAGCTCCTACGAGCAGTACTTC. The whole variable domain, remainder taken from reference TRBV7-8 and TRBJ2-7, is GAGVSQSPRYKVAKRGQDVALRCDPISGHVSLFWYQQALGQGPEFLTYFQNEAQLDKSGLPSDRFFAERPEGSVSTLKIQRTQQEDSAVYLCASSPGQGSSYEQYFGPGTRLTVT.

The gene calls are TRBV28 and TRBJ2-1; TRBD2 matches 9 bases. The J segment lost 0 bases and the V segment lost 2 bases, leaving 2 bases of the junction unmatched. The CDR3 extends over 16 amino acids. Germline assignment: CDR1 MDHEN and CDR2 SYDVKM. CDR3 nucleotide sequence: TGTGCCAGCAGTTTAGCTAGCGGGGCCTCCTACAATGAGCAGTTCTTC. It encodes CASSLASGASYNEQFF.

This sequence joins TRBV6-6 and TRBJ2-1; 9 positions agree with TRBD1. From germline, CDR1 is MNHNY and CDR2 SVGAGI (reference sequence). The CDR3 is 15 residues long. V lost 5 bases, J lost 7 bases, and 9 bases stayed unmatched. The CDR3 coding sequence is TGTGCCAGCAGTCTTGGACAGGGGACGAGGAATGAGCAGTTCTTC. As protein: CASSLGQGTRNEQFF.

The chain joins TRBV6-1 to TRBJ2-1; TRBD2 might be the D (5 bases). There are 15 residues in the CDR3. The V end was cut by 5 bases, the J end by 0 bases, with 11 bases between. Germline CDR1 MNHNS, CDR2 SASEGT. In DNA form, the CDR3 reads TGTGCCAGCAGTATAGCGAGCAGCTCCTACAATGAGCAGTTCTTC. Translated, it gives CASSIASSSYNEQFF.

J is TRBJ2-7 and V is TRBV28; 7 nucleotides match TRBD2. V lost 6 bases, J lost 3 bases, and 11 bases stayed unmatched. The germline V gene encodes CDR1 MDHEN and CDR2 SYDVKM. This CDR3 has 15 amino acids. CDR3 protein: CASRDSGLGIYEQYF. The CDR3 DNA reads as TGTGCCAGCAGGGATTCAGGACTAGGAATCTACGAGCAGTACTTC. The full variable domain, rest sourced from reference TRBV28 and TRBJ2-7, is DVKVTQSSRYLVKRTGEKVFLECVQDMDHENMFWYRQDPGLGLRLIYFSYDVKMKEKGDIPEGYSVSREKKERFSLILESASTNQTSMYLCASRDSGLGIYEQYFGPGTRLTVT.

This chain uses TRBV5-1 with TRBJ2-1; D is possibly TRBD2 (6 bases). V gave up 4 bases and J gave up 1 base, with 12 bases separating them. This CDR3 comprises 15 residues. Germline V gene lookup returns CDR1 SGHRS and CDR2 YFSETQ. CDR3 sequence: CASSLWGESYNEQFF. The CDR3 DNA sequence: TGCGCCAGCAGCCTCTGGGGGGAGTCCTACAATGAGCAGTTCTTC.

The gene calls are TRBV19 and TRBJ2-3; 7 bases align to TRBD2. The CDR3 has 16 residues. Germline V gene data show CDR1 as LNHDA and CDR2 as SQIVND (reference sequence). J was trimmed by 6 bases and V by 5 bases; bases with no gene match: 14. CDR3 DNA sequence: TGTGCCAGTAGTCCGCGACATGGAGGGAGGGCCGATACGCAGTATTTT. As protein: CASSPRHGGRADTQYF.

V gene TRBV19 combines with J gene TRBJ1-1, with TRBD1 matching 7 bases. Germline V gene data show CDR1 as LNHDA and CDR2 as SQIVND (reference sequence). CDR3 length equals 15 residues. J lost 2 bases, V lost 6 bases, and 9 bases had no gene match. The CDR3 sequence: CASSPTGRRNTEAFF. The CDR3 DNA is TGTGCCAGTAGCCCGACAGGGAGGAGAAACACTGAAGCTTTCTTT.